The present TCR beta chain was sequenced within a study of blood T cells in healthy people across ages. No fewer than 6 million PBMCs went into each sample. Total RNA extraction produced at least 6 micrograms (per sample) for the study. Germline V gene data show CDR1 as SGHAT and CDR2 as FQNNGV. The CDR3 is made up of 13 amino acids. With 2 bases removed from V and 8 bases from J, the gap between germline ends came to 7 bases. PCR was performed a second time for about 6 to 11 cycles using a sample-barcoded 5' primer and a J-beta primer mix. Every sample gave at least 3 million paired-end reads containing CDR3. TCRdb called the 5' RACE reads again in MiXCR, with one record for every CDR3 protein. The repertoire holds 500,000 to 700,000 distinct CDR3 sequences, roughly 31% seen once, with approximately 14% in the top ten. Study results and limitations: Measured against age, TCR beta diversity per million T cells decreased in a roughly linear manner.

This clonotype was seen ten or more times. Antigen: not known. The specimen was blood. The chain employs TRBV11-2 and TRBJ1-6; a possible D gene is TRBD1 (6 bases). This receptor was obtained from a woman aged 80 or over in good health. The CDR3 protein is CASSLKGDSPLHF. The DNA for the CDR3 is TGTGCCAGCAGCTTAAAGGGGGATTCACCCCTCCACTTT.